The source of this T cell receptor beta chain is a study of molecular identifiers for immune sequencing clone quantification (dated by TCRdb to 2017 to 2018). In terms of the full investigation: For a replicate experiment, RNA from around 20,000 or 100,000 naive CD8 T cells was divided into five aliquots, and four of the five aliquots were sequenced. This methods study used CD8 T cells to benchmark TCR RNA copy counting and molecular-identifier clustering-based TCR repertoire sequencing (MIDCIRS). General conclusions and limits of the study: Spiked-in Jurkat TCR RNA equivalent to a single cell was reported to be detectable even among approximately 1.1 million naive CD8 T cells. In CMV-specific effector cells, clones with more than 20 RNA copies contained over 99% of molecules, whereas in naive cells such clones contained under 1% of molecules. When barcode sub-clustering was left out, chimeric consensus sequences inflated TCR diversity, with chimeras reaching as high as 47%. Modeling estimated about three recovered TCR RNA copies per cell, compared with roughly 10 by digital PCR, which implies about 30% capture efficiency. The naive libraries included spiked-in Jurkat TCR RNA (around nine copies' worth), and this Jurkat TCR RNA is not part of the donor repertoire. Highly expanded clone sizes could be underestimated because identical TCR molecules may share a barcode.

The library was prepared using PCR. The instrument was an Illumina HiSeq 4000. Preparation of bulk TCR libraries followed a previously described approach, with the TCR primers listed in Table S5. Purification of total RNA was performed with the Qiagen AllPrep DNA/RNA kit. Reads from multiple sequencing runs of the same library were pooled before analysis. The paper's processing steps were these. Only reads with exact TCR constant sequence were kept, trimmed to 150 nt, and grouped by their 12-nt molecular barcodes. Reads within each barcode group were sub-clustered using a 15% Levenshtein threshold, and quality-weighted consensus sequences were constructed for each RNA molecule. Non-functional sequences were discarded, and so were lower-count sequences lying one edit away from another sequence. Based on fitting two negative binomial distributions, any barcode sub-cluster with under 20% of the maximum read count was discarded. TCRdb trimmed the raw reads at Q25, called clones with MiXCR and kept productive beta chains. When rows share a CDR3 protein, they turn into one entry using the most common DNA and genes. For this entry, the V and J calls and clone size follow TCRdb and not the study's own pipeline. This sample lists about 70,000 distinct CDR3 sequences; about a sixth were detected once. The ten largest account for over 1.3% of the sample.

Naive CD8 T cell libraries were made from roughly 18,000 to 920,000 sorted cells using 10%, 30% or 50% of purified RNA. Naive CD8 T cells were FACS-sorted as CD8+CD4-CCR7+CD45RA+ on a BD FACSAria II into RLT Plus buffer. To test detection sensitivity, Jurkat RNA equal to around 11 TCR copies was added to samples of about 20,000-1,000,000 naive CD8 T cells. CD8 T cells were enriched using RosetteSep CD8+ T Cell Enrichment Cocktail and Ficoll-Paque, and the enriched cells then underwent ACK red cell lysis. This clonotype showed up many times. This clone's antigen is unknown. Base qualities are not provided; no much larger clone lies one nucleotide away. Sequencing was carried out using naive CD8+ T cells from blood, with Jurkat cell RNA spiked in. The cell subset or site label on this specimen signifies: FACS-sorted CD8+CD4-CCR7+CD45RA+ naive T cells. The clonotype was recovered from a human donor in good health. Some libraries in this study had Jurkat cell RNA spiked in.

The CDR3 is CASTPPGRADTQYF. The DNA reads as follows: TGTGCCAGCACTCCCCCCGGGAGGGCGGATACGCAGTATTTT. The chain is made from TRBV28 and TRBJ2-3, with TRBD2 identical over 8 junction bases. Compared with germline, V lacks 7 bases and J lacks 6 bases; bases without a gene match: 9. CDR1 and CDR2 are read off the germline V gene as MDHEN and SYDVKM. Including the terminal cysteine and phenylalanine, the CDR3 comprises 14 residues. Only the CDR3 DNA is retained, 42 bases long and in frame from the first base.